This T cell receptor (beta chain) was captured in a study of shared clonotypes between healthy human individuals. The ends were cut back, 0 bases at V and 4 bases at J, with 14 bases in the middle. The CDR3 is 16 residues long. CDR1 is SGHRS and CDR2 is YFSETQ in the germline V gene. The deep-level immunoSEQ assay was used. The protocol was immunoSEQ multiplex PCR, while the TCRdb copy is restricted to in-frame clones and leaves out a portion. This table holds about 520,000 clones, approximately 95% found once. Sequencing was done on a sample of naive CD4+ T cells sorted from blood. Noted subset: CD45RA+ positively selected. This clonotype was sampled from a woman aged 25 to 45 in good health. The chain carries TRBV5-1 and TRBJ2-1; D possibly corresponds to TRBD2 (6 bases). In DNA form, the CDR3 reads TGCGCCAGCAGCTTGGTTGGAGGGAGACTTTACAATGAGCAGTTCTTC. It specifies CASSLVGGRLYNEQFF.